The 21 T cell receptor beta chains below were found in one sample sequenced in a study of blood T cell repertoires in COVID-19. The assay was immunoSEQ multiplex PCR, and TCRdb's table has in-frame clones only and misses some. The table records some 180,000 clones, about 85% of them present only once. Sequencing was done on a sample of peripheral blood. The receptors shown here come from a woman in her forties with COVID-19, enrolled during active disease.

The chain couples TRBV30 to TRBJ2-2; maybe TRBD2 (5 bases). CDR1 GTSNPN and CDR2 SVGIG come from the germline V gene (reference sequence). The length of the CDR3 is 12 residues. V was clipped by 2 bases and J by 6 bases, with 7 bases between them. This CDR3 is CAWSRGSGELFF. CDR3 bases: TGTGCCTGGAGTCGGGGTTCCGGGGAGCTGTTTTTT.

This clone was picked up a small number of times. The rearrangement uses TRBV7-6 and TRBJ2-7, with 8 bases that match TRBD1. From germline, CDR1 is SGHVS and CDR2 FNYEAQ. J gave up 2 bases and V 1 base, and 10 bases lay outside the gene matches. CDR3 length equals 17 residues. The CDR3 loop reads CASSLGQGQEVAYEQYF. The CDR3 DNA follows: TGTGCCAGCAGCTTAGGCCAGGGACAGGAGGTCGCCTACGAGCAGTACTTC.

The rearrangement uses TRBV5-1 and TRBJ2-1; D gene unclear. Trimming removed 3 bases at V and 9 bases at J, with 7 bases between. The CDR3 has 11 amino acids. Looked up from germline, CDR1 is SGHRS and CDR2 is YFSETQ. CDR3 residues: CASSSRSEQFF. CDR3 DNA sequence: TGCGCCAGCAGCTCCCGGTCTGAGCAGTTCTTC.

The chain joins TRBV6-1 to TRBJ2-7; TRBD2 matches 13 bases. The CDR3 is 17 amino acids. V gave up 1 base and J gave up 1 base; unmatched junction bases: 4. Germline V gene data show CDR1 as MNHNS and CDR2 as SASEGT. CDR3: CASSEGTSGGLSYEQYF. CDR3 sequence (DNA): TGTGCCAGCAGTGAAGGGACTAGCGGGGGCCTTTCCTACGAGCAGTACTTC.

This clone was seen only a few times. The V call is TRBV19, the J call TRBJ2-7, with TRBD2 matching over 8 bases. The CDR3 contains 15 residues. V lost 3 bases, J lost 3 bases, and 7 bases stayed unmatched. Germline CDR1 LNHDA, CDR2 SQIVND (reference sequence). The CDR3 region has the DNA TGTGCCAGTAGTATCGGCGGGGGGATCCTCTACGAGCAGTACTTC. Protein product: CASSIGGGILYEQYF.

This clone was found a few times. The chain recombines TRBV20-1 with TRBJ1-2; D call uncertain. Per the germline V gene, CDR1 is DFQATT and CDR2 is SNEGSKA (reference sequence). The CDR3 is 14 residues long. V was trimmed by 3 bases and J by 3 bases, leaving 14 bases between them. CDR3 sequence: CSASEQPGDYGYTF. In DNA form, the CDR3 reads TGCAGTGCTAGTGAACAGCCCGGTGACTATGGCTACACCTTC.

In the case of this clone: A much larger clone lies one base from this, so it may be a read error. This rearrangement joins TRBV9 to TRBJ1-5; 7 bases are shared with TRBD1. The junction had 1 base not matched to a gene; V was cut back by 1 base and J by 0 bases. This CDR3 contains 15 residues. CDR1 and CDR2 from the germline V gene are SGDLS and YYNGEE. For the CDR3, the DNA is TGTGCCAGCAGCGTAAGGGGGCGTAGCAATCAGCCCCAGCATTTT. It yields the protein CASSVRGRSNQPQHF.

The V gene is TRBV19, the J gene TRBJ2-6; D ambiguous. The CDR3 has 14 residues. Germline V lookup: CDR1 LNHDA, CDR2 SQIVND (reference sequence). Deletions cut 5 bases from V and 0 bases from J, with 5 bases between. The DNA of the CDR3 is TGTGCCAGTAGTTTCAACTCTGGGGCCAACGTCCTGACTTTC. As protein: CASSFNSGANVLTF.

The rearrangement joins TRBV29-1 to TRBJ2-1, with 8 nucleotides matching TRBD2. Germline V gene data show CDR1 as SQVTM and CDR2 as ANQGSEA. Trimming removed 6 bases from V and 7 bases from J; junction bases left unmatched: 8. The CDR3 contains 13 residues. CDR3 in amino acids: CSVSGLVTNEQFF. In DNA form, the CDR3 reads TGCAGCGTCTCGGGACTAGTAACAAATGAGCAGTTCTTC.

The chain recombines TRBV30 with TRBJ2-5; D gene unclear. V was clipped by 0 bases and J by 8 bases, with 13 bases between them. CDR3 length: 13 residues. Germline-derived CDR1 and CDR2 are GTSNPN and SVGIG (reference sequence). The CDR3 reads CAWSVISPGTQYF. The CDR3 nucleotides read TGTGCCTGGAGTGTTATCAGCCCAGGAACCCAGTACTTC.

The chain links TRBV2 to TRBJ2-1; TRBD2 is a possible D gene (5 bases). The CDR3 spans 14 residues. Trimming shortened V by 3 bases and J by 5 bases, and 11 bases separated the two germline ends. Germline CDR1 SNHLY, CDR2 FYNNEI. This CDR3 reads CASSEAGLNNEQFF. The CDR3 DNA sequence: TGTGCCAGCAGTGAGGCGGGCCTAAACAATGAGCAGTTCTTC.

The chain links TRBV10-3 to TRBJ1-1; D may be TRBD1 (5 bases). Trimming stripped 10 bases from V and 3 bases from J, with 15 bases between. The CDR3 runs 13 residues. From germline, CDR1 is ENHRY and CDR2 SYGVKD. The CDR3 coding sequence is TGTGCCACTGTGCGGGGGGAGTACACTGAAGCTTTCTTT. Encoded protein: CATVRGEYTEAFF.

The chain joins TRBV6-5 to TRBJ1-2, with a weak D call TRBD1 (5 bases). The V gene lost 0 bases and the J gene lost 6 bases, with 11 bases spanning the gap. Looked up from germline, CDR1 is MNHEY and CDR2 is SVGAGI. The CDR3 is made up of 14 amino acids. DNA of the CDR3: TGTGCCAGCAGTTACTCGATTCAGGGAAATGGCTACACCTTC. Encoded protein: CASSYSIQGNGYTF.

The chain couples TRBV5-6 to TRBJ2-2, with 9 bases fitting TRBD1. With V trimmed by 4 bases and J by 4 bases, 5 bases remained unmatched. From germline, CDR1 is SGHDT and CDR2 YYEEEE. The CDR3 length is 15 residues. The chain's CDR3 is CASSPWTGVTGELFF. CDR3 bases: TGTGCCAGCAGCCCCTGGACAGGGGTCACCGGGGAGCTGTTTTTT.

The chain is built from TRBV3-1 (or the pseudogene TRBV3-2) and TRBJ2-7; the D gene is possibly TRBD2 (6 bases). There are 13 residues in the CDR3. Germline V gene sequence: CDR1 LGHDT, CDR2 YNNKEL (reference sequence). V was cut by 3 bases and J by 4 bases, with 10 bases left in between. This chain's CDR3 is CASSQISGYEQYF. For the CDR3, the DNA is TGTGCCAGCAGCCAGATTAGCGGTTACGAGCAGTACTTC.

The sample holds a few counts of this clone. The chain uses TRBV27 and TRBJ2-7, with 9 bases aligning to TRBD1. Germline trimming cut 4 bases from V and 4 bases from J; bases unmatched to any gene: 2. Per germline, CDR1 MNHEY and CDR2 SMNVEV (reference sequence). The CDR3 totals 13 residues. The CDR3 nucleotides read TGTGCCAGCAGTTCCGGGACAGGGTACGAGCAGTACTTC. It specifies CASSSGTGYEQYF.

The V call is TRBV5-4, the J call TRBJ1-2, with TRBD1 identical over 8 bases. Germline loops: CDR1 SGHNT, CDR2 YYREEE (reference sequence). The CDR3 loop spans 15 amino acids. V shed 0 bases, J shed 6 bases, and the junction held 7 bases outside the gene matches. The CDR3: CASSLASGQENGYTF. Written as DNA, the CDR3 is TGTGCCAGCAGCTTGGCCTCGGGACAGGAGAATGGCTACACCTTC.

This clone appeared once. The rearrangement joins TRBV19 to TRBJ1-2, with D possibly matching TRBD1 (6 bases). Germline V gives CDR1 LNHDA, CDR2 SQIVND (reference sequence). Trimming shortened V by 7 bases and J by 5 bases, and 17 bases separated the two germline ends. This CDR3 is 14 amino acids long. The CDR3, as DNA: TGTGCCAGTAAGAACAGGGCACTCTATTATGGCTACACCTTC. The encoded protein is CASKNRALYYGYTF.

The chain links TRBV19 to TRBJ2-1; 14 positions agree with TRBD2. V lost 3 bases to trimming and J lost 7 bases; unmatched junction nucleotides: 11. Per the germline V gene, CDR1 is LNHDA and CDR2 is SQIVND (reference sequence). The CDR3 contains 18 residues. CDR3 region: CASSMPGLAGVGVNEQFF. The CDR3 DNA reads as TGTGCCAGTAGTATGCCGGGACTAGCGGGAGTGGGGGTAAATGAGCAGTTCTTC.

The gene calls are TRBV5-1 and TRBJ1-4, with 7 positions matching TRBD1. Germline assignment: CDR1 SGHRS and CDR2 YFSETQ. Trimming removed 0 bases from V and 4 bases from J; junction bases left unmatched: 0. The CDR3 has 14 amino acids. In nucleotides, the CDR3 is TGCGCCAGCAGCTTGGACAGGGGTAATGAAAAACTGTTTTTT. Its protein product is CASSLDRGNEKLFF.

The chain uses TRBV29-1 and TRBJ2-3, with D unresolved. The CDR3 spans 14 residues. Germline V gives CDR1 SQVTM, CDR2 ANQGSEA. The V end was cut by 3 bases, the J end by 3 bases, with 13 bases between. The CDR3 is CSVDPARQTDTQYF. The CDR3, as DNA: TGCAGCGTTGACCCCGCCCGTCAGACAGATACGCAGTATTTT.